These 15 T cell receptor beta chains came from one sample sequenced in a study of OX40 agonist ivuxolimab in advanced cancers. Generated by immunoSEQ multiplex PCR, the TCRdb table keeps only in-frame clones and is missing some. The profile shows 85,000 to 130,000 clones, 90% of them singletons. Sequences were derived from CD4+ or CD8+ T cells sorted from blood, sampled in a trial of the OX40 agonist ivuxolimab. These receptors all come from an adult with an advanced solid tumor such as melanoma, head and neck, liver or kidney cancer.

This clone was recorded a few times. The J gene is TRBJ2-2, the V gene TRBV10-1; no clear D. Trimming removed 4 bases at V and 4 bases at J, with 4 bases between. The CDR3 spans 12 residues. Germline V gene lookup returns CDR1 WNHNN and CDR2 SYGVQD (reference sequence). DNA of the CDR3: TGCGCCAGCAGTGGATTCACCGGGGAGCTGTTTTTT. Protein: CASSGFTGELFF.

A few counts support this clone. The rearrangement links TRBV28 to TRBJ1-1, with TRBD1 matching 7 bases. J lost 2 bases, V lost 6 bases, and 9 bases had no gene match. CDR1 and CDR2 (germline): MDHEN, SYDVKM. This CDR3 contains 15 residues. CDR3: CASRFRGPRNTEAFF. In nucleotides, the CDR3 is TGTGCCAGCAGGTTTAGGGGGCCCCGTAACACTGAAGCTTTCTTT.

The count of this clone is one. The chain employs TRBV4-2 and TRBJ2-7; 11 bases align to TRBD2. The CDR3 spans 17 residues. After removal of 3 bases from V and 1 base from J, the junction contained 8 bases not matched to a gene. Germline V gene sequence: CDR1 LGHNA, CDR2 YNFKEQ. CDR3: CASSQALGTSGSYEQYF. DNA for the CDR3: TGTGCCAGCAGCCAGGCCCTCGGGACTAGCGGTTCCTACGAGCAGTACTTC.

The chain is built from TRBV5-5 and TRBJ2-7; D unresolved. Trimming shortened V by 0 bases and J by 0 bases, and 7 bases separated the two germline ends. CDR1 and CDR2 from the germline V gene are SGHKS and YYEKEE (reference sequence). This CDR3 region has 14 residues. This CDR3 reads CASSLGSGSYEQYF. The CDR3 bases are TGTGCCAGCAGCTTGGGATCAGGCTCCTACGAGCAGTACTTC.

V and J are TRBV19 and TRBJ1-5, with 7 bases fitting TRBD1. The germline CDR1 and CDR2 sequences are LNHDA and SQIVND (reference sequence). CDR3 length: 15 amino acids. Trimming took 7 bases from V and 4 from J; bases not matched to a gene: 10. Here the CDR3 reads CASKSPGTANQPQHF. CDR3 coding DNA: TGTGCCAGTAAATCTCCCGGGACAGCAAATCAGCCCCAGCATTTT.

This chain uses TRBV5-4 with TRBJ2-1; 10 bases map to TRBD1. Unmatched junction bases numbered 6, after V lost 4 bases and J lost 5 bases. This CDR3 is 15 amino acids long. Germline V gene sequence: CDR1 SGHNT, CDR2 YYREEE (reference sequence). The CDR3 here is CASSVLGQGDNEQFF. The CDR3 coding sequence is TGTGCCAGCAGCGTACTCGGACAGGGGGACAATGAGCAGTTCTTC.

The rearrangement links TRBV19 to TRBJ2-5; TRBD1 might be the D (5 bases). V lost 3 bases, J lost 6 bases, and 8 bases lay in between. Germline V lookup: CDR1 LNHDA, CDR2 SQIVND (reference sequence). There are 12 residues in the CDR3. The DNA for the CDR3 is TGTGCCAGTAGTATTCAGGGAAAGACCCAGTACTTC. It codes for CASSIQGKTQYF.

This clone was seen a few times. The DNA for the CDR3 is TGTGCCAGCTCCCAGGGACTAGCGGGAGACCAAGGGGAGTATTTT. It yields the protein CASSQGLAGDQGEYF. J is TRBJ2-3 and V is TRBV18, with 14 bases matching TRBD2. The V gene's germline CDR1 is KGHSH and CDR2 LQKENI. Trimming at V came to 6 bases and at J to 13 bases, leaving 12 bases not matched to a gene. CDR3 length: 15 residues.

The chain is built from TRBV7-8 and TRBJ2-2, with 10 bases aligning to TRBD2. The CDR3 consists of 16 residues. Losses at the gene ends were 3 bases for V and 4 bases for J; bases not matched to a gene: 5. CDR1 is SGHVS and CDR2 is FQNEAQ in the germline V gene. Written as DNA, the CDR3 is TGTGCCAGCAGCTTCCCCGGGACTAGCGTCACCGGGGAGCTGTTTTTT. Translation: CASSFPGTSVTGELFF.

In its sample, this clone was seen a few times. The chain couples TRBV6-1 to TRBJ1-2; TRBD1 matches at 9 bases. Looked up from germline, CDR1 is MNHNS and CDR2 is SASEGT. Trimming removed 9 bases from V and 5 bases from J; junction bases left unmatched: 7. This CDR3 has 13 residues. This chain's CDR3 is CASTGTGSYGYTF. CDR3 sequence (DNA): TGTGCCAGTACCGGGACAGGGTCTTATGGCTACACCTTC.

J is TRBJ2-3 and V is TRBV29-1; 9 nucleotides align to TRBD2. Per the germline V gene, CDR1 is SQVTM and CDR2 is ANQGSEA. V gave up 6 bases and J gave up 0 bases; unmatched junction bases: 13. The CDR3 has 17 amino acids. The CDR3 reads CSVRLAAYSTSTDTQYF. The CDR3, as DNA: TGCAGCGTGCGACTAGCGGCTTATTCAACTAGCACAGATACGCAGTATTTT.

V and J are TRBV7-3 and TRBJ2-1; D might be TRBD1 or TRBD2, each matching 5 bases. The CDR3 consists of 13 residues. The germline V and J ends were trimmed by 5 bases and 12 bases, with 17 bases remaining between them. From germline, CDR1 is SGHTA and CDR2 FQGTGA. In DNA, the CDR3 is TGTGCCAGCAGCGAGGGACCGACAGTAGGGCAGTTCTTC. It is translated as CASSEGPTVGQFF.

This sequence joins TRBV27 and TRBJ2-7; no clear D gene. V shed 4 bases and J shed 2 bases, with 15 bases lying between them. CDR3 size: 15 residues. Germline CDR1 and CDR2: MNHEY and SMNVEV (reference sequence). The CDR3 loop is CASSWNGVGTYEQYF. The CDR3 bases are TGTGCCAGCAGTTGGAATGGAGTGGGGACCTACGAGCAGTACTTC.

The rearrangement joins TRBV28 to TRBJ2-7, with 11 positions matching TRBD2. The CDR3 contains 15 residues. The germline V gene has CDR1 MDHEN and CDR2 SYDVKM. V gave up 6 bases and J gave up 3 bases; unmatched junction bases: 7. The CDR3 DNA is TGTGCCAGCAGCCCAGCGGGACTAGCGGACTACGAGCAGTACTTC. Amino acids: CASSPAGLADYEQYF.

The J gene is TRBJ2-2, the V gene TRBV5-1; D is unresolved. The CDR3 is 14 residues long. V lost 4 bases to trimming and J lost 1 base, with 8 bases between them. Germline V gives CDR1 SGHRS, CDR2 YFSETQ. Written as DNA, the CDR3 is TGCGCCAGCAGCCCCCTGTTGAACACCGGGGAGCTGTTTTTT. Translation gives CASSPLLNTGELFF. Using reference TRBV5-1 and TRBJ2-2 for the parts outside the CDR3, the full variable domain is KAGVTQTPRYLIKTRGQQVTLSCSPISGHRSVSWYQQTPGQGLQFLFEYFSETQRNKGNFPGRFSGRQFSNSRSEMNVSTLELGDSALYLCASSPLLNTGELFFGEGSRLTVL.